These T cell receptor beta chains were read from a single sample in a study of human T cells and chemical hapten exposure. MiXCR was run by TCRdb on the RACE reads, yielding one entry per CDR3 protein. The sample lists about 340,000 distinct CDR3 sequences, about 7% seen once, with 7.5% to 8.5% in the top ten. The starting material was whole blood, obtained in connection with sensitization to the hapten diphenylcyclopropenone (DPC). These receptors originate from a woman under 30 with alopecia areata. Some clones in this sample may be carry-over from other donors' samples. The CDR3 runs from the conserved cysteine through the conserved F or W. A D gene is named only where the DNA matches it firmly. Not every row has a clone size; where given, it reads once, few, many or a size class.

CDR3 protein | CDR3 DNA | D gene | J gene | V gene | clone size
CASSLDYGNIQYF | TGTGCCAGCAGCCTCGACTATGGAAACATTCAGTACTTC | . | TRBJ2-4 | TRBV4-2 | few
CASSQDRVNSNQPQHF | TGTGCCAGCAGCCAGGACAGGGTAAACAGCAATCAGCCCCAGCATTTT | TRBD1 | TRBJ1-5 | TRBV4-2 | .
CASSEGSIYEQYF | TGTGCCAGCAGTGAAGGTTCGATCTACGAGCAGTACTTC | . | TRBJ2-7 | TRBV6-1 | many
CATSRVSGGRETQYF | TGTGCCACCAGCAGAGTTTCAGGGGGCAGAGAGACCCAGTACTTC | TRBD1 | TRBJ2-5 | TRBV15 | few
CSVVQQETQYF | TGCAGCGTTGTCCAGCAAGAGACCCAGTACTTC | . | TRBJ2-5 | TRBV29-1 | .
CASGGAGRTTFNYGYTF | TGTGCCAGCGGGGGAGCTGGGCGCACAACTTTCAACTATGGCTACACCTTC | . | TRBJ1-2 | TRBV3-1 | few
CASTEGRANTEAFF | TGTGCCAGCACCGAGGGAAGGGCGAACACTGAAGCTTTCTTT | . | TRBJ1-1 | TRBV7-3 | .
CASSLNTGGNTGELFF | TGTGCCAGCAGTTTGAATACAGGGGGAAACACCGGGGAGCTGTTTTTT | TRBD1 | TRBJ2-2 | TRBV5-4 | few
CASGSSHEQYF | TGTGCCAGCGGTAGCTCCCACGAGCAGTACTTC | . | TRBJ2-7 | TRBV12-3/TRBV12-4 | few
CSARIGTLEAFF | TGCAGTGCTAGGATTGGGACTCTCGAAGCTTTCTTT | . | TRBJ1-1 | TRBV20-1 | .
CASSFNSPLHF | TGTGCCAGCAGCTTCAATTCACCCCTCCACTTT | . | TRBJ1-6 | TRBV11-2 | .
CASSRSGPDTQYF | TGTGCCAGCAGCCGCAGCGGTCCAGATACGCAGTATTTT | . | TRBJ2-3 | TRBV7-9 | .
CASSQDFMSGQPQHF | TGCGCCAGCAGCCAAGATTTCATGAGTGGTCAGCCCCAGCATTTT | . | TRBJ1-5 | TRBV4-3 | .
CASNPWSDSNQPQHF | TGTGCCAGCAACCCCTGGAGTGATAGCAATCAGCCCCAGCATTTT | . | TRBJ1-5 | TRBV4-2 | .
CASSQERDYSNQPQHF | TGCGCCAGCAGCCAAGAGAGGGATTATAGCAATCAGCCCCAGCATTTT | . | TRBJ1-5 | TRBV4-3 | few
CASSLHLQETQYF | TGTGCCAGCAGTTTACACCTCCAAGAGACCCAGTACTTC | . | TRBJ2-5 | TRBV27 | few
CASKRGQADTQYF | TGTGCCAGCAAGAGGGGGCAGGCAGATACGCAGTATTTT | TRBD1 | TRBJ2-3 | TRBV25-1 | few
CATSDLSGEQYF | TGTGCCACCAGTGATTTGTCGGGCGAGCAGTACTTC | . | TRBJ2-7 | TRBV24-1 | .
CATSGGADVQFF | TGTGCCACTAGCGGGGGGGCCGATGTGCAGTTCTTC | TRBD2 | TRBJ2-1 | TRBV6-6 | few
CASFTGDASTDTQYF | TGTGCCAGCTTCACGGGGGACGCCAGCACAGATACGCAGTATTTT | . | TRBJ2-3 | TRBV6-2/TRBV6-3 | many
CASSQRLQNEKLFF | TGTGCCAGCAGCCAAAGACTTCAGAATGAAAAACTGTTTTTT | . | TRBJ1-4 | TRBV3-1 | once
CASSETGGWDTEAFF | TGTGCCAGCAGTGAGACAGGGGGCTGGGACACTGAAGCTTTCTTT | TRBD1 | TRBJ1-1 | TRBV6-1 | few
CASMPDRGWTEAFF | TGTGCCAGCATGCCCGACAGGGGGTGGACTGAAGCTTTCTTT | TRBD1 | TRBJ1-1 | TRBV6-5 | many
CASSRGGQETQYF | TGTGCCAGCAGCCGCGGGGGGCAAGAGACCCAGTACTTC | TRBD2 | TRBJ2-5 | TRBV28 | many
CASSLIGDTEAFF | TGTGCCAGCAGCTTAATCGGGGACACTGAAGCTTTCTTT | . | TRBJ1-1 | TRBV7-2 | many
CSANPGDTQYF | TGCAGTGCTAACCCCGGGGATACGCAGTATTTT | . | TRBJ2-3 | TRBV20-1 | .
CASGPRTGGNTEAFF | TGTGCTAGTGGTCCCCGGACAGGGGGGAACACTGAAGCTTTCTTT | TRBD1 | TRBJ1-1 | TRBV12-5 | few
CSVPGWGDKNTGELFF | TGCAGCGTTCCGGGGTGGGGCGATAAGAACACCGGGGAGCTGTTTTTT | . | TRBJ2-2 | TRBV29-1 | many
CASSARDTINQPQHF | TGTGCCAGCAGCGCGCGGGACACGATCAATCAGCCCCAGCATTTT | . | TRBJ1-5 | TRBV7-6 | few
CASTRSSSTDTQYF | TGTGCCAGCACCCGGAGCAGTAGCACAGATACGCAGTATTTT | . | TRBJ2-3 | TRBV6-2/TRBV6-3 | few
CASSQETLYNSPLHF | TGCGCCAGCAGCCAAGAAACTCTCTATAATTCACCCCTCCACTTT | . | TRBJ1-6 | TRBV4-1 | .
CASSRVAGANVLTF | TGTGCCAGCAGTCGGGTCGCCGGGGCCAACGTCCTGACTTTC | . | TRBJ2-6 | TRBV12-3/TRBV12-4 | .
CASSYSRDPQHF | TGTGCCAGCAGTTACTCGAGGGACCCCCAGCATTTT | . | TRBJ1-5 | TRBV6-6 | .
CASSPTGYGNEQFF | TGCGCCAGCAGCCCGACAGGGTATGGTAATGAGCAGTTCTTC | TRBD1 | TRBJ2-1 | TRBV5-1 | .
CASSPVRGEKLFF | TGTGCCAGCAGCCCGGTTCGGGGTGAAAAACTGTTTTTT | . | TRBJ1-4 | TRBV7-8 | many
CASSQGSRVEDYGYTF | TGTGCCAGCAGCCAAGGTTCGAGGGTAGAAGATTATGGCTACACCTTC | . | TRBJ1-2 | TRBV4-2 | few
CASSFRQGRGETQYF | TGTGCCAGCAGCTTCAGACAGGGGCGCGGAGAGACCCAGTACTTC | TRBD1 | TRBJ2-5 | TRBV7-8 | .
CASTSREGRHTEAFF | TGTGCCAGCACATCGAGGGAGGGGCGGCACACTGAAGCTTTCTTT | . | TRBJ1-1 | TRBV12-3/TRBV12-4 | .
CASSGQGSNTDTQYF | TGTGCCAGCAGTGGACAGGGGTCGAACACAGATACGCAGTATTTT | TRBD1 | TRBJ2-3 | TRBV12-3/TRBV12-4 | many